Listed below are T cell receptor beta chains from one sample, sequenced in a study of cytomegalovirus exposure and HLA in healthy donors. Data came from immunoSEQ multiplex PCR; TCRdb stores just in-frame clones and leaves some out. The repertoire consists of about 180,000 clones, with more than 75% occurring once and the leading ten covering 1.5%. Sequencing was done on a sample of PBMCs. Receptor source: a man in his forties in good health and CMV-seronegative. Each CDR3 is given with its conserved first and last residue. Size is omitted from some rows. Given values are once, few, many or a class for expanded clones.

abundance	v_gene	j_gene	CDR3aa
.	TRBV10-2	TRBJ2-1	CASGTKPYNEQFF
once	TRBV5-8	TRBJ1-2	CASSLVPAGRSDGYTF
.	TRBV10-1	TRBJ1-5	CASSVSGQGLFNQPQHF
.	TRBV10-3	TRBJ1-6	CAISEWAERPYNSPLHF
.	TRBV4-2	TRBJ2-3	CASSQEGTGRGTDTQYF
.	TRBV19	TRBJ1-3	CASSIKIYGNTIYF
.	TRBV5-8	TRBJ2-1	CASSLSWYSSAYNEQFF
.	TRBV5-6	TRBJ1-2	CASSPFRSPNYGYTF
.	TRBV7-3	TRBJ2-3	CASSPSGARANTQYF
.	TRBV25-1	TRBJ2-1	CASTATGGSNEQFF
.	TRBV6-6	TRBJ1-5	CASREQGNSNQPQHF
few	TRBV5-4	TRBJ2-7	CASRQGAGYEQYF
few	TRBV28	TRBJ1-2	CASTMGGRSYGYTF
.	TRBV9	TRBJ2-1	CASSVVAGNYNEQFF
.	TRBV28	TRBJ1-5	CASRLQTSYNQPQHF
.	TRBV5-4	TRBJ2-7	CASSLPPAYEQYF
.	TRBV27	TRBJ2-2	CASKGAGANTGELFF
.	TRBV5-8	TRBJ1-6	CAPAGRVFYNSPLHF
.	TRBV11-2	TRBJ2-7	CASSPLTSGTSVYEQYF
.	TRBV7-2	TRBJ1-2	CASSLLAQGQGSYGYTF
.	TRBV19	TRBJ1-1	CASSIPRGAFF
.	TRBV7-9	TRBJ2-5	CASSPPLRVTVQETQYF
.	TRBV9	TRBJ2-3	CASSVAGRGGGADTQYF
.	TRBV5-4	TRBJ2-7	CASSLSSPRRGDEEQYF
.	TRBV7-9	TRBJ1-1	CASSLVGRGMNTEAFF
.	TRBV4-2	TRBJ1-5	CASSQETVGAGQPQHF
.	TRBV6-5	TRBJ2-7	CASSYGTNYEQYF
.	TRBV20-1	TRBJ2-5	CSARERETQYF
.	TRBV7-2	TRBJ1-5	CASSPGDRGNNQPQHF
.	TRBV7-3	TRBJ1-1	CASSYTGGTEAFF
.	TRBV30	TRBJ2-7	CAWSLAGAYEQYF
.	TRBV28	TRBJ1-2	CASTIPGGGGYTF
.	TRBV7-9	TRBJ2-7	CASSFPRSYEQYF
.	TRBV28	TRBJ1-2	CASTLFGQGYYGYTF
.	TRBV7-9	TRBJ2-5	CASSLGGGRGETQYF
.	TRBV5-1	TRBJ2-4	CASSLVPGVEGNIQYF
.	TRBV4-3	TRBJ1-1	CASTESSGTALNTEAFF
.	TRBV19	TRBJ2-3	CASRNLVDGTDTQYF
.	TRBV14	TRBJ1-3	CASSQDRIPGNTIYF
.	TRBV14	TRBJ2-7	CASSPLAGGFINF
.	TRBV6-5	TRBJ2-7	CASSSPGQGAYEQYF
.	TRBV7-9	TRBJ2-1	CASSLRDRGDEQFF
once	TRBV5-1	TRBJ1-1	CASSPTGAEAFF
.	TRBV6-5	TRBJ1-6	CASSAGRGNSPLHF
.	TRBV27	TRBJ1-1	CASSLGTGVNTEAFF
.	TRBV28	TRBJ2-1	CASSSLAGRGNEQFF